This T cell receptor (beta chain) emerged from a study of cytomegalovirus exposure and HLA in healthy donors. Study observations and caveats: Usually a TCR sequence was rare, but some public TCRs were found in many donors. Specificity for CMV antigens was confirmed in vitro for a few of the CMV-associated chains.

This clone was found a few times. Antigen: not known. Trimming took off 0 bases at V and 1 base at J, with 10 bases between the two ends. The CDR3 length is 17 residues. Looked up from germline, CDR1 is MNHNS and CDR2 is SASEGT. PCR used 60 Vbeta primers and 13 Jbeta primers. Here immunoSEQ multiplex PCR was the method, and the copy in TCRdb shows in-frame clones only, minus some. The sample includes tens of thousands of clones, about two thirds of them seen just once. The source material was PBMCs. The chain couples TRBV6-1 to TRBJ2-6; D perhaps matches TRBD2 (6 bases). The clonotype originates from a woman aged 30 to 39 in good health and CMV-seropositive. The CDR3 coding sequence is TGTGCCAGCAGTGAAGCGGGGGGTAGATCTGGGGCCAACGTCCTGACTTTC. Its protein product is CASSEAGGRSGANVLTF.